The T cell receptor beta chain described here comes from a study of patients and donors after allogeneic stem cell transplantation. TCRdb redid the calling of the RT-PCR reads with MiXCR, one entry per CDR3 protein. The table lists approximately 90,000 distinct CDR3 sequences, 4.5% to 5% of them singletons. The germline gives CDR1 LGHDT, CDR2 YNNKEL (reference sequence). V shed 3 bases and J shed 5 bases, with 13 bases lying between them. The CDR3 consists of 14 residues. This clonotype has ten or more counts. The TCR originated in a human donor who was either an allogeneic HSCT recipient or a stem cell or donor lymphocyte infusion donor (not recorded which). It is not recorded whose cells these are; they may come from a transplant donor. The sequenced sample consisted of blood, either unsorted or a sorted T cell fraction (not recorded which). The V gene is TRBV3-1, the J gene TRBJ1-1, with D maybe TRBD1 (5 bases). CDR3 DNA: TGTGCCAGCAGCCAGGGGGAGAGTCAAACTGAAGCTTTCTTT. This translates into CASSQGESQTEAFF.